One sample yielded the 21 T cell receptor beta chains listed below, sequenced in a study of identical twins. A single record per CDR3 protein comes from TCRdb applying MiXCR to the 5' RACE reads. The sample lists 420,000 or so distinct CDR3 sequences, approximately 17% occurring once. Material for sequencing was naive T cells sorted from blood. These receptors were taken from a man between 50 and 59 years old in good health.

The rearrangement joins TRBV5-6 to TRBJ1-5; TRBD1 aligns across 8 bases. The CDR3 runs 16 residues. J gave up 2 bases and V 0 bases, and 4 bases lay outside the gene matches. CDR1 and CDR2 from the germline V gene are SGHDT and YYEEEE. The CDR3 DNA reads TGTGCCAGCAGCTTGGGACAGGGGATCGGCAATCAGCCCCAGCATTTT. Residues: CASSLGQGIGNQPQHF.

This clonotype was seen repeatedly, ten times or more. DNA of the CDR3: TGCAGCGTGGAACTGCTTAGGGGGGGCACAGATACGCAGTATTTT. This sequence encodes CSVELLRGGTDTQYF. V gene TRBV29-1 combines with J gene TRBJ2-3; D tentatively reads TRBD1 or TRBD2 (6 bases each). With 6 bases removed from V and 1 base from J, the gap between germline ends came to 17 bases. CDR1 and CDR2 (germline): SQVTM, ANQGSEA. The CDR3 is 15 residues long.

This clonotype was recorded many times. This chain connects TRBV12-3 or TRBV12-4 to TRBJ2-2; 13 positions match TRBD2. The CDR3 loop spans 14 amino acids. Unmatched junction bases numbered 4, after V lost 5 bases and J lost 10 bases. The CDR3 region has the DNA TGTGCCAGCAGTCCAGGGACTAGCGGGGTGGAGCTGTTTTTT. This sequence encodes CASSPGTSGVELFF.

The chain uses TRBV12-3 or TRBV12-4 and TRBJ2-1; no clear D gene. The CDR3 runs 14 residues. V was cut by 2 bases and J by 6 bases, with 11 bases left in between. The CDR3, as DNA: TGTGCCAGCAGTTTATACCAGCCGCCCAATGAGCAGTTCTTC. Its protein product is CASSLYQPPNEQFF.

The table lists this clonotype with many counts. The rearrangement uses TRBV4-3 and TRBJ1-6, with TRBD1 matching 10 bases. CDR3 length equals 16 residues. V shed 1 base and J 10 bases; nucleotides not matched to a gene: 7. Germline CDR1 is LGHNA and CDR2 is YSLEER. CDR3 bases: TGCGCCAGCAGCCAAGCTGTGACAGGGGGCGGATCACCCCTCCACTTT. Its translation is CASSQAVTGGGSPLHF.

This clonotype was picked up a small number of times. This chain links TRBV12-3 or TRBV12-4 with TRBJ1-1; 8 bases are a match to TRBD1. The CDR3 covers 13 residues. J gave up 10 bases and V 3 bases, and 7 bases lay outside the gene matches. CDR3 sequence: CASSFTGGKGAFF. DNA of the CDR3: TGTGCCAGCAGTTTCACAGGGGGAAAGGGAGCTTTCTTT.

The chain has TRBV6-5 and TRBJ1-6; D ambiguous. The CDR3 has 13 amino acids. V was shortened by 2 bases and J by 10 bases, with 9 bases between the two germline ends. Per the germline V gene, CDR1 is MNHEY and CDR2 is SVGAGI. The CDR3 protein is CASSYGGRSPLHF. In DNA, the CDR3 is TGTGCCAGCAGTTACGGAGGTCGCTCACCCCTCCACTTT.

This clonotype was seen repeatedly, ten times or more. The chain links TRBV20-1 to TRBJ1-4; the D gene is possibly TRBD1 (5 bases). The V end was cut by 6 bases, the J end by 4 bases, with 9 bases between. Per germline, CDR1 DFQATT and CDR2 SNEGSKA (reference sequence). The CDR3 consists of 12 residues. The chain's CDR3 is CSARARNEKLFF. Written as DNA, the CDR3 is TGCAGTGCCAGGGCCCGTAATGAAAAACTGTTTTTT.

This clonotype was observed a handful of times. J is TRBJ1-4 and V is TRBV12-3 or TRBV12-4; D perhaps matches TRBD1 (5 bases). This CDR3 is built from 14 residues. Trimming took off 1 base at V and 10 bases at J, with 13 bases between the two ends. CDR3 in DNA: TGTGCCAGCAGTTTAGAGGGACTTACGGGAAAACTGTTTTTT. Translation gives CASSLEGLTGKLFF.

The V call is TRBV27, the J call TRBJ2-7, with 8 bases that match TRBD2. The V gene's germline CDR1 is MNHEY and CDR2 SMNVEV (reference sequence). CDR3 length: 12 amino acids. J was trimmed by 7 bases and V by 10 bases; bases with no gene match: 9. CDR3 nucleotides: TGTGCCACCGGAAGCGGGAGCAATGAGCAGTACTTC. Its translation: CATGSGSNEQYF.

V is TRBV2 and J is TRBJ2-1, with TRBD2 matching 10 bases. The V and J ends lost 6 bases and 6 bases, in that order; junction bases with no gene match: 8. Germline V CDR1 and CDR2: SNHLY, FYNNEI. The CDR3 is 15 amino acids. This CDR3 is CASRTGTSAFNEQFF. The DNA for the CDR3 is TGTGCCAGCAGAACCGGGACTAGCGCCTTCAATGAGCAGTTCTTC. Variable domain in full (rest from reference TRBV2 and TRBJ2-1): EPEVTQTPSHQVTQMGQEVILRCVPISNHLYFYWYRQILGQKVEFLVSFYNNEISEKSEIFDDQFSVERPDGSNFTLKIRSTKLEDSAMYFCASRTGTSAFNEQFFGPGTRLTVL.

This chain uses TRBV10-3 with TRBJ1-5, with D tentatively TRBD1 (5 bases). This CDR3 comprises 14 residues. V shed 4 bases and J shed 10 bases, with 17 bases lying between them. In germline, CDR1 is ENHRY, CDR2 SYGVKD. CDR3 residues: CAISATGTMRPQHF. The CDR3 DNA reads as TGTGCCATCAGTGCGACCGGGACCATGAGACCCCAGCATTTT.

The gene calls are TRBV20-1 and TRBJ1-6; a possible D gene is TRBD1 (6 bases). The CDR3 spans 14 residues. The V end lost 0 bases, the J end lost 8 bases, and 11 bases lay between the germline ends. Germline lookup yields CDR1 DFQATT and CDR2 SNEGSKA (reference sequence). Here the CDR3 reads CSARDQGGYSPLHF. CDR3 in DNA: TGCAGTGCTAGAGATCAAGGGGGGTATTCACCCCTCCACTTT.

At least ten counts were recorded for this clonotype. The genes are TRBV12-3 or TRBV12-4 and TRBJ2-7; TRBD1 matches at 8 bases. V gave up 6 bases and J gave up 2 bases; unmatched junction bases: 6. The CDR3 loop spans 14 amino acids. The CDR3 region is CASSRTGTPYEQYF. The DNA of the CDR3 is TGTGCCAGCAGCAGGACAGGGACACCCTACGAGCAGTACTTC.

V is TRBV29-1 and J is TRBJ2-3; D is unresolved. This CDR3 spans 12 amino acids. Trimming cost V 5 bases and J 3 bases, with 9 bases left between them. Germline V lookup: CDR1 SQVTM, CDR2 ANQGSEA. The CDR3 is CSVSDGTDTQYF. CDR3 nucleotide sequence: TGCAGCGTTTCGGACGGTACAGATACGCAGTATTTT.

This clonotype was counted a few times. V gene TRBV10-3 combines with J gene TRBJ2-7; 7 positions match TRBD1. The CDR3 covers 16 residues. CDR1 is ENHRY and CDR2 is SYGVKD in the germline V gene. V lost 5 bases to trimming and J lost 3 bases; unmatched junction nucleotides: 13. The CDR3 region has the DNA TGTGCCATCAGTTCATTTACGGACAGGACAAGCTACGAGCAGTACTTC. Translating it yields CAISSFTDRTSYEQYF.

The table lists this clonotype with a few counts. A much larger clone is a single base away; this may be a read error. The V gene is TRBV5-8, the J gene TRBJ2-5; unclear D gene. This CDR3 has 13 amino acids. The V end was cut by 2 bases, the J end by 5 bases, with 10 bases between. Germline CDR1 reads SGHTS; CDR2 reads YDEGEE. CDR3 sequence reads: CASSFGQYETQYF. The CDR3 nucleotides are TGTGCCAGCAGCTTCGGGCAGTACGAGACCCAGTACTTC. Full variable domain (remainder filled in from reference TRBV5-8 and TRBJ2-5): EAGVTQSPTHLIKTRGQQATLRCSPISGHTSVYWYQQALGLGLQFLLWYDEGEERNRGNFPPRFSGRQFPNYSSELNVNALELEDSALYLCASSFGQYETQYFGPGTRLLVL.

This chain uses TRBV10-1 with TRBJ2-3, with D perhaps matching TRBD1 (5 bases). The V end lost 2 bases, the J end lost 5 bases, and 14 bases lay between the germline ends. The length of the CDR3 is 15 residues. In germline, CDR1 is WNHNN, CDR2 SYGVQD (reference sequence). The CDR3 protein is CASSELGRDRDTQYF. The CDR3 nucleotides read TGCGCCAGCAGTGAGCTTGGCAGGGATAGAGATACGCAGTATTTT.

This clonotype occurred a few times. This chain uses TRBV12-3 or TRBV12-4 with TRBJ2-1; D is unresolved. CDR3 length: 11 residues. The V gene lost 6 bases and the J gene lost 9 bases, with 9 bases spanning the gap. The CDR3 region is CASRRSAEQFF. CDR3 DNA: TGTGCCAGCAGACGCTCGGCTGAGCAGTTCTTC.

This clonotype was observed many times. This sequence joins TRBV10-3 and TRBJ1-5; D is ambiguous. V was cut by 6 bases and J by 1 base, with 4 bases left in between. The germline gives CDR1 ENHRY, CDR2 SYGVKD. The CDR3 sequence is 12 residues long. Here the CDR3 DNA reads TGTGCCATCAGCAACAGCAATCAGCCCCAGCATTTT. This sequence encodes CAISNSNQPQHF.

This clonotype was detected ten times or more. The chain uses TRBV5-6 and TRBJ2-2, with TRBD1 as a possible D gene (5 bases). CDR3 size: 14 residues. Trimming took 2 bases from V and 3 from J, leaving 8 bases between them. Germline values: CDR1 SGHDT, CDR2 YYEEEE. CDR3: CASSLFRDTGELFF. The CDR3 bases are TGTGCCAGCAGCTTATTCAGGGACACCGGGGAGCTGTTTTTT.